This entry is about one T cell receptor beta chain. The source of the sample is a study of Tregs in tolerant kidney transplant recipients. Trimming took 4 bases from V and 8 from J, leaving 24 bases between them. The CDR3 is 17 amino acids. The germline V gene encodes CDR1 SEHNR and CDR2 FQNEAQ (reference sequence). Sequencing was performed with immunoSEQ multiplex PCR; in TCRdb, only in-frame clones are kept and a portion is missing. The sample lists roughly 64,000 clones, roughly 98% occurring once. Sequenced material: Tregs from blood, taken before the transplant. The rearrangement links TRBV7-9 to TRBJ2-1, with D perhaps matching TRBD1 (5 bases). The sequence derives from a human donor who received a combined kidney and bone marrow transplant. CDR3 protein: CASSYGPRGQGVHEQFF. CDR3 nucleotides: TGTGCCAGCAGCTACGGGCCCAGAGGCCAAGGGGTCCATGAGCAGTTCTTC.